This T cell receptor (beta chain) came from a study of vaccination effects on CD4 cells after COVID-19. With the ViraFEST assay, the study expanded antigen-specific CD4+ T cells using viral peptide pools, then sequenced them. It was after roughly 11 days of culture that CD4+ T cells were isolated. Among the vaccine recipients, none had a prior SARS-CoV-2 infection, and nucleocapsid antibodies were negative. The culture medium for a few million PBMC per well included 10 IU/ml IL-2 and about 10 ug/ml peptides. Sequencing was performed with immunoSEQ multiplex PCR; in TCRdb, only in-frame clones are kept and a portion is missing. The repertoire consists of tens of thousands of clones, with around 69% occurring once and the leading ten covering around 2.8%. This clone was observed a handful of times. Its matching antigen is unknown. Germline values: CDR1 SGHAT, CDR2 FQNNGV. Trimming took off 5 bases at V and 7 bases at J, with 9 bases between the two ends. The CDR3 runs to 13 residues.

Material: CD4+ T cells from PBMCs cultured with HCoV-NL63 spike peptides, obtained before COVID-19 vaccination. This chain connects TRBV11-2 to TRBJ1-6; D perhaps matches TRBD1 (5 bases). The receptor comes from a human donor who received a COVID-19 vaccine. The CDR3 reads CASSRAGNSPLHF. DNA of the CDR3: TGTGCCAGCAGCCGCGCAGGGAATTCACCCCTCCACTTT.